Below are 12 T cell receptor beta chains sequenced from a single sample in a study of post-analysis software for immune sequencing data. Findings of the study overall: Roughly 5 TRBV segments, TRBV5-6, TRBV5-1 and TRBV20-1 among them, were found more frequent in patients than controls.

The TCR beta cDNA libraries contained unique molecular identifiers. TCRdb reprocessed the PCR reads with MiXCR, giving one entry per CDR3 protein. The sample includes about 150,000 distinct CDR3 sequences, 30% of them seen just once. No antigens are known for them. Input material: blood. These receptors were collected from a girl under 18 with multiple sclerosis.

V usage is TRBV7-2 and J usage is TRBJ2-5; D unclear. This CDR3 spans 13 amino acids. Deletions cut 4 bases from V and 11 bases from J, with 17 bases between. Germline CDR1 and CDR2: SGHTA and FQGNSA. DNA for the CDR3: TGTGCCAGCAGCTCCCAAGCCCGCAATGAGCAGTACTTC. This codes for CASSSQARNEQYF.

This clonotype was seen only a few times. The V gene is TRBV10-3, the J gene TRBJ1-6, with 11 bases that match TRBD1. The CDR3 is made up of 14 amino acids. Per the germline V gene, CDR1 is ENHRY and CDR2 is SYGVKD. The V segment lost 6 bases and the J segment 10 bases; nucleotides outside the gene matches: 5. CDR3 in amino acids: CAISWGQGVSPLHF. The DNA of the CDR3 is TGTGCCATCAGCTGGGGACAGGGGGTATCACCCCTCCACTTT.

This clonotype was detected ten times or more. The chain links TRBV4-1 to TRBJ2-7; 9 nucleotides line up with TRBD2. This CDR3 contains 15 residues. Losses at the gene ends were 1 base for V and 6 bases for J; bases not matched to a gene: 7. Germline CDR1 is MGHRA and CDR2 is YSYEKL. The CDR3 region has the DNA TGCGCCAGCAGCCAAGGCGGCGGGAGGGGACTCGAGCAGTACTTC. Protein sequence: CASSQGGGRGLEQYF.

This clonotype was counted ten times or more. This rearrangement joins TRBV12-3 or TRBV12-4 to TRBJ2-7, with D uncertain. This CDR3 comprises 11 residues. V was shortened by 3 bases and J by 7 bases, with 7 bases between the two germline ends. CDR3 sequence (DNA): TGTGCCAGCAGTTTGGAAAGGGAGCAGTACTTC. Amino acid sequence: CASSLEREQYF.

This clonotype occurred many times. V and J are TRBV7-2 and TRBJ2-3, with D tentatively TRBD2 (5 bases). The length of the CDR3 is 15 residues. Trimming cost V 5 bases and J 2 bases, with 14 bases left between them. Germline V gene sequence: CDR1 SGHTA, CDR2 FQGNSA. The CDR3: CASSPSGYSTDTQYF. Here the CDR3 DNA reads TGTGCCAGCAGCCCCAGCGGTTACTCCACAGATACGCAGTATTTT.

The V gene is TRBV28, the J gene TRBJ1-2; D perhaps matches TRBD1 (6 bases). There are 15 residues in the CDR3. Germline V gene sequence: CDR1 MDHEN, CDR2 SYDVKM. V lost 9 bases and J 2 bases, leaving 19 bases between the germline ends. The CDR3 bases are TGTGCCAGTGGGGGGCCGGGGTTTTTCAACTATGGCTACACCTTC. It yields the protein CASGGPGFFNYGYTF.

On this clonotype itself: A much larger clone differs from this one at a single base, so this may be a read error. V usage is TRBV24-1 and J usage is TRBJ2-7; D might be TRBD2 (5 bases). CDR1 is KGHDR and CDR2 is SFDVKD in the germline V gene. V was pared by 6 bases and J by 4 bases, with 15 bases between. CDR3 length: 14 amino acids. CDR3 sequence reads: CATSSGGLGYEQYF. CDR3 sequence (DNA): TGTGCCACCAGTTCAGGAGGATTGGGGTACGAGCAGTACTTC.

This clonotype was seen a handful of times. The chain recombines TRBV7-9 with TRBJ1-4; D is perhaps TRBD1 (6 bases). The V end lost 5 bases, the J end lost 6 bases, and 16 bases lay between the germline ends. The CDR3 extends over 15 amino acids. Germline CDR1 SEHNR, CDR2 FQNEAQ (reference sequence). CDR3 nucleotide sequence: TGTGCCAGCAGCGCATTCCAAGGGGGGGATGAAAAACTGTTTTTT. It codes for CASSAFQGGDEKLFF. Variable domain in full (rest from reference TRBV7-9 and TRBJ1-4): DTGVSQNPRHKITKRGQNVTFRCDPISEHNRLYWYRQTLGQGPEFLTYFQNEAQLEKSRLLSDRFSAERPKGSFSTLEIQRTEQGDSAMYLCASSAFQGGDEKLFFGSGTQLSVL.

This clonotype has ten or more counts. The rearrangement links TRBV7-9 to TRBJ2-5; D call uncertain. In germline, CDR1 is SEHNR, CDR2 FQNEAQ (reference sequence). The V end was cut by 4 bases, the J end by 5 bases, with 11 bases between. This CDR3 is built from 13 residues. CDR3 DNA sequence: TGTGCCAGCAGCTCCCACGGGTCGGAGACCCAGTACTTC. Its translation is CASSSHGSETQYF.

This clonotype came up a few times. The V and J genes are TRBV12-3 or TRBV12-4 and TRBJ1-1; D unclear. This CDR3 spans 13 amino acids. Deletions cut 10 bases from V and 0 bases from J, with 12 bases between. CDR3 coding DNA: TGTGCCACCTCTTATGGGTTGAACACTGAAGCTTTCTTT. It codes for CATSYGLNTEAFF.

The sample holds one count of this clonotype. For the CDR3, the DNA is TGTGCCAGCAGCAAGCTACCCACCGGGACCCTCGGCGAGCAGTACTTC. Translation gives CASSKLPTGTLGEQYF. The chain links TRBV7-3 to TRBJ2-4, with D perhaps TRBD1 or TRBD2 (5 bases each). The J call may be mistaken, given a closer DNA end match to TRBJ2-7. Germline V gene data show CDR1 as SGHTA and CDR2 as FQGTGA. The CDR3 is 16 amino acids.

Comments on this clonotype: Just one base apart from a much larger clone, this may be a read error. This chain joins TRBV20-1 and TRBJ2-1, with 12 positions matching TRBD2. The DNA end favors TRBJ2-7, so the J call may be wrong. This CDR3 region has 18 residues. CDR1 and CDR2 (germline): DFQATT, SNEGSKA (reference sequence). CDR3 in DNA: TGCAGTGCCTGCTTGACTAGCGGGAGTTCCAGCTCCTACAATGAGCAGTACTTC. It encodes CSACLTSGSSSSYNEQYF.